The clone carrying this T cell receptor beta chain appeared a single time. Sequenced by immunoSEQ multiplex PCR; TCRdb stores in-frame clones only, minus some. The profile shows approximately 2,300,000 clones, 85% to 95% of them singletons. Per the germline V gene, CDR1 is LNHDA and CDR2 is SQIVND (reference sequence). Trimming took 1 base from V and 8 from J; bases not matched to a gene: 5. The CDR3 runs to 14 residues. This sample is part of a study of shared clonotypes between healthy human individuals. The sample taken for sequencing was naive CD4+ T cells from PBMCs. Subset indicated: CD45RA+ positively selected. This receptor was taken from a man between 18 and 35 years old in good health. Some clones in this sample may be carry-over from other donors' samples. The genes are TRBV19 and TRBJ2-1; 7 bases line up with TRBD2. Here the CDR3 reads CASSIGGGGDEQFF. CDR3 coding DNA: TGTGCCAGTAGTATAGGCGGGGGTGGCGATGAGCAGTTCTTC.